Each of the 20 T cell receptor beta chains below was sequenced from the same sample in a study of control samples from healthy donors and cancer patients. TCRdb's copy holds only in-frame clones and misses some; the assay was immunoSEQ multiplex PCR. The table includes some 140,000 clones, 85% to 90% detected once. The specimen sequenced was PBMCs. The receptors were gathered from a man between 50 and 59 years old with head and neck cancer.

This chain joins TRBV30 and TRBJ2-7; no clear D gene. The germline V and J ends were trimmed by 2 bases and 3 bases, with 8 bases remaining between them. Germline V gene sequence: CDR1 GTSNPN, CDR2 SVGIG (reference sequence). There are 12 residues in the CDR3. This chain's CDR3 is CAWSLESYEQYF. Here the CDR3 DNA reads TGTGCCTGGAGTTTAGAGAGCTACGAGCAGTACTTC.

The chain carries TRBV24-1 and TRBJ2-1, with 8 bases that match TRBD2. This CDR3 contains 13 residues. After removal of 5 bases from V and 7 bases from J, the junction contained 3 bases not matched to a gene. Germline-derived CDR1 and CDR2 are KGHDR and SFDVKD. The CDR3 reads CATSVGGANEQFF. In DNA form, the CDR3 reads TGTGCCACCAGTGTCGGGGGGGCAAATGAGCAGTTCTTC.

This clone was observed a single time. Different DNA sequences within this sample yield the same CDR3. The chain employs TRBV18 and TRBJ1-1, with a possible D match to TRBD1 (5 bases). The V and J ends lost 2 bases and 1 base respectively, with 5 bases between them. The CDR3 runs to 13 residues. Germline lookup yields CDR1 KGHSH and CDR2 LQKENI. CDR3 DNA: TGTGCCAGCTCACCAGGACAGAACACTGAAGCTTTCTTT. Translation gives CASSPGQNTEAFF.

The gene calls are TRBV30 and TRBJ1-2, with a possible D match to TRBD1 (6 bases). The CDR3 has 13 residues. V was shortened by 4 bases and J by 7 bases, with 16 bases between the two germline ends. CDR1 is GTSNPN and CDR2 is SVGIG in the germline V gene (reference sequence). The CDR3 region has the DNA TGTGCCTGGACCCCGACAGGTTCTATTGGCTACACCTTC. Protein product: CAWTPTGSIGYTF.

This clone appeared once. This chain links TRBV6-6 with TRBJ1-3, with D unresolved. Looked up from germline, CDR1 is MNHNY and CDR2 is SVGAGI (reference sequence). The CDR3 consists of 12 residues. The V end lost 4 bases, the J end lost 4 bases, and 5 bases lay between the germline ends. Here the CDR3 reads CASSSGGNTIYF. The CDR3 DNA reads as TGTGCCAGCAGTTCTGGCGGAAACACCATATATTTT.

In regard to this clone: A read error may produce the germline difference seen at one junction end. The chain has TRBV6-5 and TRBJ1-1; TRBD1 might be the D (6 bases). This CDR3 comprises 12 residues. CDR1 is MNHEY and CDR2 is SVGAGI in the germline V gene. Here the CDR3 DNA reads TGTACCAGCAGTCGGGGGGCGGCTGAAGCTTTCTTT. Translated, it gives CTSSRGAAEAFF.

The CDR3 nucleotides are TGTGCCAGCAGGGTTAGGTTATCTGGAAACACCATATATTTT. Its translation is CASRVRLSGNTIYF. V and J are TRBV5-8 and TRBJ1-3, with D unresolved. This CDR3 is 14 amino acids long. Looked up from germline, CDR1 is SGHTS and CDR2 is YDEGEE. Trimming pared 5 bases from V and 1 base from J, leaving 10 bases between.

The gene calls are TRBV6-5 and TRBJ1-5; possible D gene TRBD1, 5 bases. V shed 8 bases and J shed 7 bases, with 21 bases lying between them. This CDR3 contains 15 residues. Germline V gene lookup returns CDR1 MNHEY and CDR2 SVGAGI. CDR3 region: CASHGREGSQQPQHF. CDR3 DNA sequence: TGTGCCAGCCACGGCAGGGAGGGGTCCCAACAGCCCCAGCATTTT.

The V call is TRBV7-9, the J call TRBJ2-2, with D possibly being TRBD1 (6 bases). The CDR3 length is 17 residues. Germline V gene data show CDR1 as SEHNR and CDR2 as FQNEAQ (reference sequence). The ends were cut back, 8 bases at V and 0 bases at J, with 19 bases in the middle. CDR3 protein: CASSSDSVGPNTGELFF. The DNA for the CDR3 is TGTGCCAGCTCCTCGGACAGCGTAGGCCCGAACACCGGGGAGCTGTTTTTT. Based on the CDR3 plus reference TRBV7-9 and TRBJ2-2, the full variable domain is DTGVSQNPRHKITKRGQNVTFRCDPISEHNRLYWYRQTLGQGPEFLTYFQNEAQLEKSRLLSDRFSAERPKGSFSTLEIQRTEQGDSAMYLCASSSDSVGPNTGELFFGEGSRLTVL.

The CDR3 nucleotides read TGTGCCAGCAGCTCCCCAGGCAGGCTCGATACGCAGTATTTT. It yields the protein CASSSPGRLDTQYF. The gene calls are TRBV7-2 and TRBJ2-3; D remains unclear. This CDR3 spans 14 amino acids. Germline V lookup: CDR1 SGHTA, CDR2 FQGNSA. The V end lost 4 bases, the J end lost 6 bases, and 14 bases lay between the germline ends.

The CDR3: CATLFSVDTQYF. The CDR3 DNA follows: TGTGCCACCCTTTTCTCGGTGGATACGCAGTATTTT. The rearrangement uses TRBV28 and TRBJ2-3; D gene uncertain. There are 12 residues in the CDR3. Deletions cut 10 bases from V and 6 bases from J, with 14 bases between. The germline V gene encodes CDR1 MDHEN and CDR2 SYDVKM.

The rearrangement links TRBV29-1 to TRBJ2-3, with TRBD2 matching over 10 bases. The CDR3 has 16 amino acids. Germline CDR1 is SQVTM and CDR2 is ANQGSEA. V gave up 0 bases and J gave up 9 bases; unmatched junction bases: 12. CDR3 residues: CSVEDHKERGGRTQYF. In DNA, the CDR3 is TGCAGCGTTGAAGATCACAAGGAGCGGGGGGGCCGGACGCAGTATTTT.

This chain uses TRBV6-1 with TRBJ2-1, with D perhaps TRBD1 or TRBD2 (5 bases each). This CDR3 region has 13 residues. Between the trimmed V and J ends, which lost 3 bases and 9 bases, there was a span of 12 bases. Germline V gives CDR1 MNHNS, CDR2 SASEGT. DNA for the CDR3: TGTGCCAGCAGTGAGGGGCCTAGCAGTGAGCAGTTCTTC. It yields the protein CASSEGPSSEQFF.

This chain links TRBV2 with TRBJ2-1; D perhaps matches TRBD1 (5 bases). From germline, CDR1 is SNHLY and CDR2 FYNNEI. Trimming took off 6 bases at V and 10 bases at J, with 13 bases between the two ends. The CDR3 loop spans 12 amino acids. The CDR3 nucleotides are TGTGCCAGCAGGGCAGGGCTATGGGAGCAGTTCTTC. Amino acid sequence: CASRAGLWEQFF.

The chain employs TRBV5-1 and TRBJ2-1; D remains ambiguous. V lost 1 base and J lost 0, with 11 bases in between. The CDR3 spans 16 residues. Germline V gene sequence: CDR1 SGHRS, CDR2 YFSETQ. CDR3 sequence reads: CASSLRSVSSYNEQFF. The CDR3 DNA reads TGCGCCAGCAGCTTGAGGAGCGTGAGCTCCTACAATGAGCAGTTCTTC.

The rearrangement links TRBV10-3 to TRBJ1-5; D is uncertain. CDR1 is ENHRY, CDR2 SYGVKD, per germline. Trimming pared 0 bases from V and 1 base from J, leaving 4 bases between. The CDR3 is 14 residues long. The DNA for the CDR3 is TGTGCCATCAGTGAGTCGGCGAGCAATCAGCCCCAGCATTTT. Translating gives CAISESASNQPQHF.

This chain joins TRBV6-5 and TRBJ2-7; 7 bases line up with TRBD1. This CDR3 region has 15 residues. Germline V CDR1 and CDR2: MNHEY, SVGAGI. Trimming cost V 2 bases and J 4 bases; bases outside gene matches: 8. CDR3 protein: CASSYGKGGGYEQYF. DNA of the CDR3: TGTGCCAGCAGTTACGGGAAAGGGGGCGGATACGAGCAGTACTTC.

DNA of the CDR3: TGTGCCAGCAGCCAAGATGTTCCAGGTTATAAATATGGCTACACCTTC. It is translated as CASSQDVPGYKYGYTF. The chain combines TRBV14 with TRBJ1-2; D not resolved. V lost 0 bases, J lost 5 bases, and 16 bases lay in between. Germline V gene data show CDR1 as SGHDN and CDR2 as FVKESK. The CDR3 has 16 residues.

Details on this clone: Sequence at one end of the junction differs from germline and may be a read error. The genes are TRBV18 and TRBJ2-6; D might be TRBD1 or TRBD2, each matching 7 bases. The CDR3 consists of 12 residues. From germline, CDR1 is KGHSH and CDR2 LQKENI. This CDR3 is CASSPGEGASRF. CDR3 in DNA: TGTGCCAGCTCACCCGGGGAGGGGGCGAGCCGTTTC. The full variable domain, completed using reference TRBV18 and TRBJ2-6, is NAGVMQNPRHLVRRRGQEARLRCSPMKGHSHVYWYRQLPEEGLKFMVYLQKENIIDESGMPKERFSAEFPKEGPSILRIQQVVRGDSAAYFCASSPGEGASRFGAGSRLTVL.

Points on this clone: Other DNA sequences in the same sample also yield this CDR3. This rearrangement joins TRBV5-1 to TRBJ1-2; 8 nucleotides agree with TRBD1. Germline V gene data show CDR1 as SGHRS and CDR2 as YFSETQ. This CDR3 comprises 13 residues. With 6 bases clipped from V and 8 bases from J, the junction kept 9 bases outside the gene matches. CDR3: CASTITGGRGYTF. CDR3 nucleotide sequence: TGCGCCAGCACCATTACAGGGGGTCGAGGCTACACCTTC.